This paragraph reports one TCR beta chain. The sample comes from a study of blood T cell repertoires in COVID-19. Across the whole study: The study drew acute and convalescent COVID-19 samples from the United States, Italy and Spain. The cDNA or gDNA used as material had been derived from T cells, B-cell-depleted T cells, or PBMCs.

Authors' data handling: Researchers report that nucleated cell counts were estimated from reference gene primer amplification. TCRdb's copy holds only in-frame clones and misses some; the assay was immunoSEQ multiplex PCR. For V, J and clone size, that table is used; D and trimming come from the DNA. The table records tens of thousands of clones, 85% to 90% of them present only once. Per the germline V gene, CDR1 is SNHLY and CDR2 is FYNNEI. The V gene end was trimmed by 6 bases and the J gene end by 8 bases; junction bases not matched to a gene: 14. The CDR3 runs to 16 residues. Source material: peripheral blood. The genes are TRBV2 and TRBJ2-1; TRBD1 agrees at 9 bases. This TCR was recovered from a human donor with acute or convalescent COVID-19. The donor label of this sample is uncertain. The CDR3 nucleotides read TGTGCCAGCAGGCCCCTCGGGACAGGGATTTTGGATGAGCAGTTCTTC. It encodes CASRPLGTGILDEQFF.